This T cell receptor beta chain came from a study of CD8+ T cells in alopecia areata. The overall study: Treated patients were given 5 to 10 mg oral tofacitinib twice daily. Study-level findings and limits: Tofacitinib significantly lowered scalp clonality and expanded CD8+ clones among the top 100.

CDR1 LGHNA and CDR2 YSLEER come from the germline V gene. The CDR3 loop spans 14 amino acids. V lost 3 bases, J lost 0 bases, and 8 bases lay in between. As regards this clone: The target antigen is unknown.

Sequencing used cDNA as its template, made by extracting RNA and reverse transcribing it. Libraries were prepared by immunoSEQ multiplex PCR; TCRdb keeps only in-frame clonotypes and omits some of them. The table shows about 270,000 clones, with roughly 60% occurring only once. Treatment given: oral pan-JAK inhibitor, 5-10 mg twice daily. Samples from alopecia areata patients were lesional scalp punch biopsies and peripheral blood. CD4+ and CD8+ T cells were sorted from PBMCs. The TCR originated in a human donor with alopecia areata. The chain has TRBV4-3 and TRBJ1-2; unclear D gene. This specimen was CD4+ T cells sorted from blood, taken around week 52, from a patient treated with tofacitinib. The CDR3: CASSQVPPNYGYTF. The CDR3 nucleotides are TGCGCCAGCAGCCAGGTCCCTCCTAACTATGGCTACACCTTC.